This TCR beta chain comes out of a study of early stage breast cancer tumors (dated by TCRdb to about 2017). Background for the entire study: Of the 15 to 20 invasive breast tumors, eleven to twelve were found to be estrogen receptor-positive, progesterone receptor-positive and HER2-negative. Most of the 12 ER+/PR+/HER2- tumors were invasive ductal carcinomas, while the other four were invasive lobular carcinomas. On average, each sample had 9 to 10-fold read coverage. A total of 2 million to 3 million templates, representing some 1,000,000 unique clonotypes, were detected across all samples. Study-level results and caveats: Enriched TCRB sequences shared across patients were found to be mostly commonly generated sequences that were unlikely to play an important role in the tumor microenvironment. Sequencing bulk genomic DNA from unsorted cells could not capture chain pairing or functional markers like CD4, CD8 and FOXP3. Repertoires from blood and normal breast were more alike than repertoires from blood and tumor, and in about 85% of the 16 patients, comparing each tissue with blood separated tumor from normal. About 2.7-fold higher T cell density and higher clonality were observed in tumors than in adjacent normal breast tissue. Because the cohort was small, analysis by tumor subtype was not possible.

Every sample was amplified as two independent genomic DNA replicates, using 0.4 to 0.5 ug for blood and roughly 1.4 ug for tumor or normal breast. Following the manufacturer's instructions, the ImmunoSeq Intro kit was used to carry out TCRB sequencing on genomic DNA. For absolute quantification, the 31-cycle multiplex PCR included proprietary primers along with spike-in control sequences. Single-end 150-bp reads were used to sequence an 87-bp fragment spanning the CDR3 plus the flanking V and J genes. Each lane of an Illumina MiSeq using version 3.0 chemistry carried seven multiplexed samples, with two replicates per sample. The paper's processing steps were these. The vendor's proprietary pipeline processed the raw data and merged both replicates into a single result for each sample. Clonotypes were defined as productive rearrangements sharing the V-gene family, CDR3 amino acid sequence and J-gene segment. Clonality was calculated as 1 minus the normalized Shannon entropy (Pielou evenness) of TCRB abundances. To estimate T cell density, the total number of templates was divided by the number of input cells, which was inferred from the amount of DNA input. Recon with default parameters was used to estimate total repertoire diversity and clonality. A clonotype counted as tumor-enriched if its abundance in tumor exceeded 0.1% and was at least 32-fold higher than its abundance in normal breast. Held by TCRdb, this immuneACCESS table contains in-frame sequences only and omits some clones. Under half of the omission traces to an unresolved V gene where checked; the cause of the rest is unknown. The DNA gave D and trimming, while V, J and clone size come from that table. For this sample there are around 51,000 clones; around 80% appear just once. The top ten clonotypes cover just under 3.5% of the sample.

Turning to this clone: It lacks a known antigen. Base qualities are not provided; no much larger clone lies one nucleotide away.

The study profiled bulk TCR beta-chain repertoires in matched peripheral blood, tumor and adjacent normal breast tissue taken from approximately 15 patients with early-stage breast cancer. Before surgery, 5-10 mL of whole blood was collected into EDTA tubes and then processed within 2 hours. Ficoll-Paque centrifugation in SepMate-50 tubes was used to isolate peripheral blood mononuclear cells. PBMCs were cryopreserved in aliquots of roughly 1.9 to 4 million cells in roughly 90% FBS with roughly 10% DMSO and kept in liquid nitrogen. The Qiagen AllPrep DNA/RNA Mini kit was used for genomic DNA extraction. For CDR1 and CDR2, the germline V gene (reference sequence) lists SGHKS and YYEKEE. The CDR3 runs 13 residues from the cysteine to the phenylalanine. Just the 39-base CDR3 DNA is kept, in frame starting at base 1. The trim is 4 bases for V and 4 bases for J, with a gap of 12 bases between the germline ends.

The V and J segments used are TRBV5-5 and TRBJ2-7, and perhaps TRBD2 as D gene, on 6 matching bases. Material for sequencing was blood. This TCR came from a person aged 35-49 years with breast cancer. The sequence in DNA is TGTGCCAGCAGCCGGGACTTTAATTACGAGCAGTACTTC. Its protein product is CASSRDFNYEQYF.